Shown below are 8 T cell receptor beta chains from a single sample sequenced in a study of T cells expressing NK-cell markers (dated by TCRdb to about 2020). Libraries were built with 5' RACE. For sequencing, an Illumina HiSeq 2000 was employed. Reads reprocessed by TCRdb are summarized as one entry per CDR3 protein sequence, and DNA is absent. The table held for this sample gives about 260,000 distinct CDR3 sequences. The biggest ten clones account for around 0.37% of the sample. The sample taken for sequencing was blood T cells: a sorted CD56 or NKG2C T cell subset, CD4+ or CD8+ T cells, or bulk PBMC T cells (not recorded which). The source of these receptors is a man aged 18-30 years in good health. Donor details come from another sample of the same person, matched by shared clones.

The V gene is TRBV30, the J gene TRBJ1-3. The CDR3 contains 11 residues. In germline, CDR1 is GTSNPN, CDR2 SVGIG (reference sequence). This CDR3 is CAWPARNTIYF.

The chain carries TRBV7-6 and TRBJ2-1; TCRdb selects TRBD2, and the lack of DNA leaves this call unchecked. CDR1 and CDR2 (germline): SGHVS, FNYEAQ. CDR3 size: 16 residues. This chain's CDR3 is CASSSLAGGGYNEQFF.

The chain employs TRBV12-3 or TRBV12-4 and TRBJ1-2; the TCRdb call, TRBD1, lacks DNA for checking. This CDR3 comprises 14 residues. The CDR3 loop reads CASSNTAGFYGYTF.

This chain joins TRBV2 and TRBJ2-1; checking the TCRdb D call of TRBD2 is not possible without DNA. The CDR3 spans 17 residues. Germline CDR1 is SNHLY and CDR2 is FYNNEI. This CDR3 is CASSFNSGTSIDNEQFF.

This chain's CDR3 is CASKGLAGVGGNNEQFF. This chain uses TRBV6-2 or TRBV6-3 with TRBJ2-1; TCRdb picks TRBD2, but there is no DNA to check that call. In germline, CDR1 is MNHEY, CDR2 SVGEGT. CDR3 length: 17 residues.

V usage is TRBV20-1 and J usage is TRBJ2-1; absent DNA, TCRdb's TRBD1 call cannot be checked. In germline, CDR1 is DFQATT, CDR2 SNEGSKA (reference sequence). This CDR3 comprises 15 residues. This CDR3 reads CSASGRTGFGNEQFF.

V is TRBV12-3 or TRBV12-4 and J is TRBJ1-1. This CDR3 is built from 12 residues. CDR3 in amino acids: CASSFSKREAFF.

CDR3 residues: CASSITGDGANVLTF. This sequence joins TRBV7-2 and TRBJ2-6; TCRdb picks TRBD1, but there is no DNA to check that call. Germline-derived CDR1 and CDR2 are SGHTA and FQGNSA. The CDR3 has 15 residues.